This passage covers 18 T cell receptor beta chains from one sample sequenced in a study of CD8 T cells in ankylosing spondylitis. MiXCR, run by TCRdb on the 5' RACE reads, gives a single entry per CDR3 protein. The sample has roughly 150,000 distinct CDR3 sequences, approximately 7.3% seen once. Material: blood, either unsorted or a sorted T cell fraction (not recorded which). The receptors were gathered from a female donor with ankylosing spondylitis or in good health (not recorded which).

The sample holds a few counts of this clonotype. A much larger clone differs from this one at a single base, so this may be a read error. This rearrangement joins TRBV20-1 to TRBJ2-2; perhaps D is TRBD1 or TRBD2 (5 bases each). The CDR3 has 15 residues. The V gene's germline CDR1 is DFQATT and CDR2 SNEGSKA (reference sequence). The CDR3 DNA sequence: TGCAGTGCCCGAATCAGGGAGACGAACGCCGGGGAGCTGTTTTTT. Translated, it gives CSARIRETNAGELFF.

A note on this clonotype: A much larger clone sits a single nucleotide away, making a read error possible. This chain connects TRBV7-2 to TRBJ2-3; a possible D gene is TRBD2 (5 bases). Trimming stripped 5 bases from V and 5 bases from J, with 17 bases between. CDR1 and CDR2 from the germline V gene are SGHTA and FQGNSA. The CDR3 is 15 residues long. The CDR3 reads CASSLASLPRDTQYF. CDR3 nucleotide sequence: TGTGCCAGCAGCCTGGCTAGCCTCCCAAGAGATACGCAGTATTTT. The full variable domain, in which reference TRBV7-2 and TRBJ2-3 provide the parts outside the CDR3, is GAGVSQSPSNKVTEKGKDVELRCDPISGHTALYWYRQSLGQGLEFLIYFQGNSAPDKSGLPSDRFSAERTGGSVSTLTIQRTQQEDSAVYLCASSLASLPRDTQYFGPGTRLTVL.

This rearrangement joins TRBV7-2 to TRBJ2-7; 9 nucleotides match TRBD2. Per germline, CDR1 SGHTA and CDR2 FQGNSA. Trimming took 2 bases from V and 1 from J; bases not matched to a gene: 6. The CDR3 totals 16 residues. The CDR3, as DNA: TGTGCCAGCAGCTTAATCGCTAGCGGGGCATCCTACGAGCAGTACTTC. It is translated as CASSLIASGASYEQYF. The full variable domain, completed using reference TRBV7-2 and TRBJ2-7, is GAGVSQSPSNKVTEKGKDVELRCDPISGHTALYWYRQSLGQGLEFLIYFQGNSAPDKSGLPSDRFSAERTGGSVSTLTIQRTQQEDSAVYLCASSLIASGASYEQYFGPGTRLTVT.

The rearrangement uses TRBV18 and TRBJ1-6, with a weak D call TRBD1 (5 bases). CDR3 length equals 16 residues. V was pared by 2 bases and J by 0 bases, with 8 bases between. Germline V lookup: CDR1 KGHSH, CDR2 LQKENI. CDR3 sequence: CASSPGRVSYNSPLHF. CDR3 nucleotides: TGTGCCAGCTCACCAGGCAGGGTCTCCTATAATTCACCCCTCCACTTT.

This clonotype appeared many times. V is TRBV20-1 and J is TRBJ2-1; 11 nucleotides align to TRBD2. The junction had 6 bases not matched to a gene; V was cut back by 3 bases and J by 2 bases. Germline V CDR1 and CDR2: DFQATT, SNEGSKA (reference sequence). There are 16 residues in the CDR3. DNA of the CDR3: TGCAGTGCTAGTCCCAGACTAGCGGGGACCTACAATGAGCAGTTCTTC. Amino acid sequence: CSASPRLAGTYNEQFF.

This clonotype has at least ten counts. The chain is built from TRBV12-5 and TRBJ1-3; D remains ambiguous. With 3 bases removed from V and 0 bases from J, the gap between germline ends came to 6 bases. Germline V gene sequence: CDR1 LGHNT, CDR2 FRNRAP. The CDR3 spans 14 residues. This CDR3 is CASGFISSGNTIYF. The DNA of the CDR3 is TGTGCTAGTGGTTTCATCTCCTCTGGAAACACCATATATTTT.

This clonotype was seen only a few times. A much larger clone lies one base from this, so it may be a read error. CDR3 sequence: CAISDFEGGAFF. For the CDR3, the DNA is TGTGCCATCAGTGATTTCGAGGGTGGCGCTTTCTTT. The chain couples TRBV10-3 to TRBJ1-1; no reliable D call. There are 12 residues in the CDR3. Looked up from germline, CDR1 is ENHRY and CDR2 is SYGVKD. V gave up 3 bases and J gave up 11 bases, with 13 bases separating them.

This clonotype has a count of ten or more. V is TRBV27 and J is TRBJ2-7, with TRBD2 identical over 10 bases. The length of the CDR3 is 17 residues. Germline V gene data show CDR1 as MNHEY and CDR2 as SMNVEV (reference sequence). V lost 4 bases to trimming and J lost 3 bases; unmatched junction nucleotides: 12. This CDR3 reads CASSSGLAAGGIYEQYF. CDR3 coding DNA: TGTGCCAGCAGTTCCGGACTAGCGGCCGGCGGGATCTACGAGCAGTACTTC.

Notes on this clonotype: This clone may be a read error of a much larger clone one base away. The chain has TRBV28 and TRBJ2-5; possible D gene TRBD2, 6 bases. Germline lookup yields CDR1 MDHEN and CDR2 SYDVKM. The CDR3 sequence is 14 residues long. The CDR3: CVSSPPRGEETQYF. The CDR3 nucleotides read TGTGTCAGCAGTCCACCGCGGGGAGAAGAGACCCAGTACTTC.

This clonotype was seen at least ten times. This chain connects TRBV5-1 to TRBJ1-1, with D maybe TRBD1 (5 bases). Germline assignment: CDR1 SGHRS and CDR2 YFSETQ. The CDR3 extends over 14 amino acids. The V end lost 4 bases, the J end lost 1 base, and 11 bases lay between the germline ends. The CDR3 nucleotides read TGCGCCAGCAGCCCGGGCGGGGGGAACACTGAAGCTTTCTTT. It yields the protein CASSPGGGNTEAFF. Supplemented by reference TRBV5-1 and TRBJ1-1, the full variable domain reads KAGVTQTPRYLIKTRGQQVTLSCSPISGHRSVSWYQQTPGQGLQFLFEYFSETQRNKGNFPGRFSGRQFSNSRSEMNVSTLELGDSALYLCASSPGGGNTEAFFGQGTRLTVV.

At least ten counts were recorded for this clonotype. This CDR3 is CASSRQVYEQYF. The DNA for the CDR3 is TGTGCCAGCAGTAGACAGGTCTACGAGCAGTACTTC. The V and J genes are TRBV6-2 or TRBV6-3 and TRBJ2-7, with D tentatively TRBD1 (6 bases). The CDR3 consists of 12 residues. The germline CDR1 and CDR2 sequences are MNHEY and SVGEGT. V lost 5 bases and J 3 bases, leaving 8 bases between the germline ends.

This clonotype appeared many times. This chain links TRBV12-3 or TRBV12-4 with TRBJ1-1; weak D call: TRBD1 (6 bases). The CDR3 has 14 amino acids. V was cut by 3 bases and J by 0 bases, with 8 bases left in between. CDR3 residues: CASSFTGLNTEAFF. The CDR3 DNA follows: TGTGCCAGCAGTTTTACAGGGCTGAACACTGAAGCTTTCTTT.

This clonotype was seen repeatedly, ten times or more. The chain joins TRBV20-1 to TRBJ2-7, with 8 bases fitting TRBD1. The V segment lost 2 bases and the J segment 2 bases; nucleotides outside the gene matches: 5. CDR3 length: 14 residues. Per germline, CDR1 DFQATT and CDR2 SNEGSKA (reference sequence). The CDR3 DNA reads TGCAGTGCTAGACTGGACAGGGTCCCCTACGAGCAGTACTTC. This gives the protein CSARLDRVPYEQYF.

This clonotype was counted at least ten times. This rearrangement joins TRBV3-1 to TRBJ1-1; tentative D call: TRBD1 (5 bases). V lost 1 base and J lost 5, with 8 bases in between. The CDR3 is 13 amino acids. CDR1 is LGHDT, CDR2 YNNKEL, per germline (reference sequence). The CDR3 DNA reads as TGTGCCAGCAGCCAAGTGGGGGGGACTGAAGCTTTCTTT. Translating gives CASSQVGGTEAFF.

The CDR3 DNA reads TGTGCCAGCAGCCCACTTATAGCGGGGGGCGGGGTCAATGAGCAGTTCTTC. Residues: CASSPLIAGGGVNEQFF. This chain links TRBV28 with TRBJ2-1; 10 bases are shared with TRBD2. Germline lookup yields CDR1 MDHEN and CDR2 SYDVKM. This CDR3 is 17 amino acids long. The junction had 14 bases not matched to a gene; V was cut back by 6 bases and J by 6 bases. The full variable domain, completed using reference TRBV28 and TRBJ2-1, is DVKVTQSSRYLVKRTGEKVFLECVQDMDHENMFWYRQDPGLGLRLIYFSYDVKMKEKGDIPEGYSVSREKKERFSLILESASTNQTSMYLCASSPLIAGGGVNEQFFGPGTRLTVL.

This clonotype was detected only a few times. The rearrangement uses TRBV6-1 and TRBJ1-1; D remains unclear. Germline CDR1 is MNHNS and CDR2 is SASEGT. CDR3 size: 11 residues. The V end lost 7 bases, the J end lost 5 bases, and 8 bases lay between the germline ends. CDR3 loop: CASTGRTEAFF. The CDR3 nucleotides read TGTGCCAGCACGGGCCGAACTGAAGCTTTCTTT.

The rearrangement links TRBV20-1 to TRBJ2-1; D remains ambiguous. Germline V gene sequence: CDR1 DFQATT, CDR2 SNEGSKA (reference sequence). Trimming shortened V by 6 bases and J by 7 bases, and 16 bases separated the two germline ends. The CDR3 extends over 13 amino acids. CDR3 coding DNA: TGCAGTGCCCAAAGGGCCCTCAAGAATGAGCAGTTCTTC. Translated, it gives CSAQRALKNEQFF.

This clonotype was observed many times. The V gene is TRBV4-1, the J gene TRBJ2-3; 7 nucleotides match TRBD2. The ends lost 4 bases at V and 1 base at J; junction bases unmatched: 8. The germline CDR1 and CDR2 sequences are MGHRA and YSYEKL. This CDR3 is 16 amino acids long. This CDR3 reads CASSLGGLGGTDTQYF. CDR3 sequence (DNA): TGCGCCAGCAGCCTGGGTGGACTAGGGGGCACAGATACGCAGTATTTT.